The 7 T cell receptor beta chains below all came from one sample that was sequenced in a study of regulatory T cells in long-lasting Graves disease. For TCR beta, libraries came from iRepertoire HTBI primers and Arm-PCR of CDR3 regions. TCRdb independently ran MiXCR on the multiplex PCR reads; one entry per CDR3 protein. The data show about 310,000 distinct CDR3 sequences, 20% to 25% seen once. Regarding time point: persistent/refractory GD, antithyroid drugs over 5 years with positive TRAb. The TCR library used RNA extracted from PBMCs. This specimen was peripheral blood mononuclear cells (PBMCs), taken when the disease was refractory, from a patient treated with antithyroid drugs. These receptors came from a female donor with Graves disease.

This clonotype was observed a handful of times. The chain combines TRBV9 with TRBJ2-7; 9 bases map to TRBD2. The V segment lost 2 bases and the J segment 1 base; nucleotides outside the gene matches: 4. The germline CDR1 and CDR2 sequences are SGDLS and YYNGEE. This CDR3 contains 15 residues. CDR3 bases: TGTGCCAGCAGCGTCGCTAGCGGGGCATCCTACGAGCAGTACTTC. Protein: CASSVASGASYEQYF.

This clonotype has at least ten counts. The CDR3 nucleotides read TGTGCCAGCAGATACAGCGCGGGCCGCAATCAGCCCCAGCATTTT. Residues: CASRYSAGRNQPQHF. J is TRBJ1-5 and V is TRBV28; no clear D gene. The CDR3 totals 15 residues. CDR1 is MDHEN, CDR2 SYDVKM, per germline. The germline V and J ends were trimmed by 6 bases and 2 bases, with 14 bases remaining between them.

This clonotype was recorded a few times. The rearrangement joins TRBV9 to TRBJ2-5; tentative D call: TRBD2 (6 bases). CDR3 length: 14 amino acids. Between the trimmed V and J ends, which lost 7 bases and 4 bases, there was a span of 17 bases. Germline loops: CDR1 SGDLS, CDR2 YYNGEE. CDR3 region: CASPYLGGRETQYF. The CDR3 DNA follows: TGTGCCAGCCCTTACCTGGGGGGTAGAGAGACCCAGTACTTC. The full variable domain, its missing parts supplied by reference TRBV9 and TRBJ2-5, is DSGVTQTPKHLITATGQRVTLRCSPRSGDLSVYWYQQSLDQGLQFLIQYYNGEERAKGNILERFSAQQFPDLHSELNLSSLELGDSALYFCASPYLGGRETQYFGPGTRLLVL.

The V gene is TRBV4-3, the J gene TRBJ1-2, with 7 bases lining up with TRBD1. V lost 6 bases, J lost 4 bases, and 8 bases stayed unmatched. Germline lookup yields CDR1 LGHNA and CDR2 YSLEER. The CDR3 has 14 residues. CDR3 sequence reads: CASSQYRGVYGYTF. CDR3 sequence (DNA): TGCGCCAGCAGTCAATACAGGGGAGTCTATGGCTACACCTTC.

This clonotype showed up just a few times. The chain employs TRBV24-1 and TRBJ2-1; TRBD2 matches at 7 bases. The V segment lost 4 bases and the J segment 8 bases; nucleotides outside the gene matches: 10. Germline V CDR1 and CDR2: KGHDR, SFDVKD. The CDR3 runs to 15 residues. Here the CDR3 reads CATSDHGLVRDEQFF. CDR3 in DNA: TGTGCCACCAGTGACCACGGACTAGTAAGGGATGAGCAGTTCTTC.

This clonotype has at least ten counts. V gene TRBV28 combines with J gene TRBJ2-5; tentative D call: TRBD2 (6 bases). CDR3 length: 13 residues. Trimming removed 6 bases from V and 3 bases from J, with 11 bases in between. Germline lookup yields CDR1 MDHEN and CDR2 SYDVKM. CDR3 DNA sequence: TGTGCCAGCAGGGCTAGCGCAGAAGAGACCCAGTACTTC. Translation: CASRASAEETQYF.

The rearrangement uses TRBV6-1 and TRBJ2-7; D is unclear. The CDR3 runs to 15 residues. Germline V CDR1 and CDR2: MNHNS, SASEGT. Trimming removed 8 bases from V and 0 bases from J, with 17 bases in between. The CDR3 DNA reads TGTGCCAGCCAAGAGTTGGGGTCCCACTCCTACGAGCAGTACTTC. It codes for CASQELGSHSYEQYF.